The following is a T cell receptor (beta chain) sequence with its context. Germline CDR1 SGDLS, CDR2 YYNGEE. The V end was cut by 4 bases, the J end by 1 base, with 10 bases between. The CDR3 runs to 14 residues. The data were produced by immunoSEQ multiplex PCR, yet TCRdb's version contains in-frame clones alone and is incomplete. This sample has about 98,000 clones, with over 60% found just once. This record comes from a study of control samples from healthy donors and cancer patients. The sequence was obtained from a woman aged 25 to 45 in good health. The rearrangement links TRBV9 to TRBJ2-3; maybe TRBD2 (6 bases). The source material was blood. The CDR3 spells CASSIGGGTDTQYF. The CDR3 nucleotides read TGTGCCAGCAGCATCGGGGGAGGCACAGATACGCAGTATTTT.